A selection of T cell receptor beta chains follows, all from one sample in a study of cytomegalovirus exposure and HLA in healthy donors. Some clones are missing from TCRdb's copy, which holds only in-frame ones; the method was immunoSEQ multiplex PCR. This sample has 110,000 to 150,000 clones, with about 71% found just once. Sequenced material: PBMCs. Every receptor here comes from a woman aged 60-70 years in good health and CMV-seropositive. Each CDR3 is given with its conserved first and last residue. The D gene is left open where the match is weak. Rows may omit the clone size; those that give it use once, few, many or a size class.

D gene: TRBD1; V gene: TRBV23-1; J gene: TRBJ1-1; clone size: -; CDR3 protein: CASSQGTGNTEAFF; CDR3 DNA: TGCGCCAGCAGTCAAGGGACAGGGAACACTGAAGCTTTCTTT
D gene: -; V gene: TRBV6-1; J gene: TRBJ2-2; clone size: -; CDR3 protein: CASRYGRDYTGELFF; CDR3 DNA: TGTGCCAGCAGGTACGGGCGGGATTACACCGGGGAGCTGTTTTTT
D gene: TRBD1; V gene: TRBV9; J gene: TRBJ1-1; clone size: -; CDR3 protein: CASSVATGLNTEAFF; CDR3 DNA: TGTGCCAGCAGCGTAGCGACAGGGCTGAACACTGAAGCTTTCTTT
D gene: -; V gene: TRBV7-6; J gene: TRBJ1-5; clone size: -; CDR3 protein: CASSLEPGLNQPQHF; CDR3 DNA: TGTGCCAGCAGCTTAGAGCCAGGCCTGAATCAGCCCCAGCATTTT
D gene: -; V gene: TRBV10-3; J gene: TRBJ1-1; clone size: -; CDR3 protein: CAISEGGANTEAFF; CDR3 DNA: TGTGCCATCAGTGAAGGGGGGGCGAACACTGAAGCTTTCTTT
D gene: TRBD1; V gene: TRBV29-1; J gene: TRBJ2-2; clone size: -; CDR3 protein: CSAQGQGDTGELFF; CDR3 DNA: TGCAGCGCCCAGGGACAGGGGGACACCGGGGAGCTGTTTTTT
D gene: TRBD2; V gene: TRBV6-1; J gene: TRBJ2-7; clone size: few; CDR3 protein: CASGRLAGEQYF; CDR3 DNA: TGTGCCAGCGGCCGCCTAGCGGGCGAGCAGTACTTC
D gene: -; V gene: TRBV6-1; J gene: TRBJ2-7; clone size: -; CDR3 protein: CASSELGGPFNDMYF; CDR3 DNA: TGTGCCAGCAGTGAACTTGGGGGCCCTTTTAACGATATGTACTTC
D gene: -; V gene: TRBV19; J gene: TRBJ1-1; clone size: -; CDR3 protein: CASSIEQGEAFF; CDR3 DNA: TGTGCCAGTAGTATAGAACAGGGTGAAGCTTTCTTT
D gene: -; V gene: TRBV11-2; J gene: TRBJ2-3; clone size: -; CDR3 protein: CASSPPGADTQYF; CDR3 DNA: TGTGCCAGCAGCCCTCCGGGGGCAGATACGCAGTATTTT
D gene: -; V gene: TRBV28; J gene: TRBJ1-2; clone size: -; CDR3 protein: CASSSPYGTQNYGYTF; CDR3 DNA: TGTGCCAGCAGTTCCCCTTACGGGACACAAAACTATGGCTACACCTTC